The 24 T cell receptor beta chains in this list originate from one sample, sequenced in a study of CD8 T cells in ankylosing spondylitis. Findings and caveats of the study: A TCR beta motif of about eight highly homologous variants appeared characteristic of ankylosing spondylitis blood.

The antigens these receptors bind are not known. TCRdb called the 5' RACE reads again in MiXCR, with one record for every CDR3 protein. The sample holds about 460,000 distinct CDR3 sequences, over 4% seen once. Sequencing was performed on blood, either unsorted or a sorted T cell fraction (not recorded which). The source of these receptors is a male donor with ankylosing spondylitis.

This clonotype has only a few counts. The V gene is TRBV14, the J gene TRBJ2-5, with D maybe TRBD2 (5 bases). Germline V gene data show CDR1 as SGHDN and CDR2 as FVKESK. Trimming left V 5 bases short and J 4 bases short, with 17 bases between. The CDR3 has 15 amino acids. The CDR3 region is CASSSPLEGGETQYF. CDR3 nucleotide sequence: TGTGCCAGCAGCTCTCCCCTAGAGGGCGGAGAGACCCAGTACTTC.

This clonotype has ten or more counts. The gene calls are TRBV28 and TRBJ2-7, with 9 bases fitting TRBD1. J gave up 3 bases and V 5 bases, and 5 bases lay outside the gene matches. The CDR3 has 14 amino acids. The germline V gene encodes CDR1 MDHEN and CDR2 SYDVKM. In DNA form, the CDR3 reads TGTGCCAGCAGTCACACAGGGGGCATCTACGAGCAGTACTTC. It encodes CASSHTGGIYEQYF.

This clonotype showed up just a few times. The chain carries TRBV11-2 and TRBJ2-4, with D perhaps matching TRBD2 (6 bases). The V and J ends lost 5 bases and 1 base respectively, with 15 bases between them. The CDR3 extends over 16 amino acids. CDR1 SGHAT and CDR2 FQNNGV come from the germline V gene. The CDR3 DNA reads as TGTGCCAGCAGCGCTCTAGCACGGGGGGCCAAAAACATTCAGTACTTC. Protein product: CASSALARGAKNIQYF.

This clonotype showed up just a few times. The gene calls are TRBV11-2 and TRBJ2-6; TRBD2 might be the D (5 bases). The CDR3 runs to 18 residues. V lost 5 bases to trimming and J lost 2 bases, with 19 bases between them. Germline-derived CDR1 and CDR2 are SGHAT and FQNNGV. This CDR3 reads CASSPAPAGNAGANVLTF. Here the CDR3 DNA reads TGTGCCAGCAGCCCCGCTCCGGCGGGTAACGCTGGGGCCAACGTCCTGACTTTC.

The V call is TRBV28, the J call TRBJ2-7; 7 nucleotides align to TRBD2. Germline assignment: CDR1 MDHEN and CDR2 SYDVKM. There are 14 residues in the CDR3. V trimming: 6 bases; J trimming: 2 bases; junction bases outside the gene matches: 7. The CDR3 sequence is CASRGAGPAYEQYF. Here the CDR3 DNA reads TGTGCCAGCAGGGGAGCGGGACCCGCCTACGAGCAGTACTTC.

In DNA form, the CDR3 reads TGTGCCAGCAGCTTGTCGCCCAGCAGGGGATCCTACAATGAGCAGTTCTTC. It yields the protein CASSLSPSRGSYNEQFF. The chain recombines TRBV7-2 with TRBJ2-1; tentative D call: TRBD1 (6 bases). The CDR3 consists of 17 residues. Germline V gene lookup returns CDR1 SGHTA and CDR2 FQGNSA. Trimming pared 3 bases from V and 1 base from J, leaving 16 bases between.

This clonotype was detected ten times or more. The chain has TRBV29-1 and TRBJ1-2; D is uncertain. The ends were cut back, 4 bases at V and 1 base at J, with 10 bases in the middle. CDR3 size: 13 residues. Germline CDR1 is SQVTM and CDR2 is ANQGSEA. The CDR3 loop is CSVGQMLNYGYTF. CDR3 nucleotide sequence: TGCAGCGTTGGTCAGATGCTTAACTATGGCTACACCTTC. Complete variable domain (other parts from reference TRBV29-1 and TRBJ1-2): SAVISQKPSRDICQRGTSLTIQCQVDSQVTMMFWYRQQPGQSLTLIATANQGSEATYESGFVIDKFPISRPNLTFSTLTVSNMSPEDSSIYLCSVGQMLNYGYTFGSGTRLTVV.

The rearrangement joins TRBV12-3 or TRBV12-4 to TRBJ1-5, with TRBD1 as a possible D gene (6 bases). This CDR3 region has 13 residues. The V end was cut by 4 bases, the J end by 5 bases, with 9 bases between. DNA for the CDR3: TGTGCCAGCAGTTATGACAGGTATCAGCCCCAGCATTTT. This gives the protein CASSYDRYQPQHF.

This rearrangement joins TRBV12-5 to TRBJ2-5; 11 bases line up with TRBD2. The CDR3 consists of 17 residues. V was pared by 1 base and J by 2 bases, with 6 bases of the junction left unmatched. The germline gives CDR1 LGHNT, CDR2 FRNRAP. The CDR3 spells CASGLARTSGSQETQYF. The CDR3 DNA is TGTGCTAGTGGTTTGGCCCGGACTAGCGGGTCTCAAGAGACCCAGTACTTC.

The genes are TRBV28 and TRBJ1-2; D is unclear. There are 14 residues in the CDR3. Germline CDR1 and CDR2: MDHEN and SYDVKM. The V gene lost 3 bases and the J gene lost 8 bases, with 16 bases spanning the gap. CDR3 DNA: TGTGCCAGCAGTTTTTGGGCCAGGTCGGGCGGCTACACCTTC. Translating it yields CASSFWARSGGYTF.

The table lists this clonotype with many counts. This chain uses TRBV5-1 with TRBJ1-1; tentatively, D is TRBD1 (5 bases). V shed 7 bases and J shed 0 bases, with 16 bases lying between them. This CDR3 spans 15 amino acids. CDR1 and CDR2 from the germline V gene are SGHRS and YFSETQ. The DNA of the CDR3 is TGCGCCAGCGGAGAATGGGGCGGGGTGAACACTGAAGCTTTCTTT. Translated: CASGEWGGVNTEAFF.

This clonotype was seen more than once but under ten times. The chain recombines TRBV4-2 with TRBJ2-1, with D uncertain. The CDR3 is made up of 16 amino acids. The germline V gene has CDR1 LGHNA and CDR2 YNFKEQ. V was trimmed by 1 base and J by 6 bases, leaving 16 bases between them. CDR3: CASSQGPRLAANEQFF. The CDR3 DNA reads TGTGCCAGCAGCCAAGGCCCCCGGCTGGCGGCCAATGAGCAGTTCTTC.

This clonotype was seen many times. This chain uses TRBV10-3 with TRBJ1-2, with 7 bases aligning to TRBD1. This CDR3 is built from 14 residues. The ends lost 2 bases at V and 3 bases at J; junction bases unmatched: 3. The germline V gene has CDR1 ENHRY and CDR2 SYGVKD. Here the CDR3 DNA reads TGTGCCATCAGTGAGGCGCAGGGGGACTATGGCTACACCTTC. This codes for CAISEAQGDYGYTF.

This clonotype was counted many times. For the CDR3, the DNA is TGTGCCATCAGTGTTAGTCTTAACAATGAGCAGTTCTTC. This gives the protein CAISVSLNNEQFF. V usage is TRBV10-3 and J usage is TRBJ2-1; D call uncertain. Per germline, CDR1 ENHRY and CDR2 SYGVKD. This CDR3 spans 13 amino acids. With 4 bases removed from V and 5 bases from J, the gap between germline ends came to 9 bases.

This clonotype occurred many times. This sequence joins TRBV4-3 and TRBJ2-2, with TRBD1 matching over 10 bases. CDR1 LGHNA and CDR2 YSLEER come from the germline V gene. The length of the CDR3 is 19 residues. The ends lost 1 base at V and 4 bases at J; junction bases unmatched: 12. CDR3 nucleotide sequence: TGCGCCAGCAGCCAAGGGTTCCACAGACAGGGGGCGTTCACCGGGGAGCTGTTTTTT. It yields the protein CASSQGFHRQGAFTGELFF.

This clonotype was counted ten times or more. The genes are TRBV20-1 and TRBJ2-7; tentatively, D is TRBD1 or TRBD2 (5 bases each). The CDR3 runs 14 residues. The V and J ends lost 2 bases and 0 bases respectively, with 11 bases between them. In germline, CDR1 is DFQATT, CDR2 SNEGSKA (reference sequence). CDR3 nucleotide sequence: TGCAGTGCTAGACCCGGGACGGCCTCCTACGAGCAGTACTTC. Protein product: CSARPGTASYEQYF.

This clonotype was detected ten times or more. This rearrangement joins TRBV9 to TRBJ2-7; 9 nucleotides line up with TRBD1. V dropped 3 bases and J dropped 0; count of bases not matched to a gene: 4. The V gene's germline CDR1 is SGDLS and CDR2 YYNGEE. This CDR3 is built from 15 residues. The chain's CDR3 is CASSAGQGFSYEQYF. Here the CDR3 DNA reads TGTGCCAGCAGCGCCGGACAGGGGTTCTCCTACGAGCAGTACTTC.

This clonotype has at least ten counts. The CDR3 region is CASSRGWNQPQHF. Written as DNA, the CDR3 is TGCGCCAGCAGTCGGGGGTGGAATCAGCCCCAGCATTTT. The chain links TRBV4-3 to TRBJ1-5; D possibly corresponds to TRBD1 (5 bases). This CDR3 has 13 amino acids. Between the trimmed V and J ends, which lost 6 bases and 4 bases, there was a span of 10 bases. The germline gives CDR1 LGHNA, CDR2 YSLEER.

The gene calls are TRBV6-1 and TRBJ2-7; the D call may be TRBD1 or TRBD2 (6 bases each). The CDR3 length is 15 residues. CDR1 is MNHNS and CDR2 is SASEGT in the germline V gene. Trimming left V 8 bases short and J 3 bases short, with 20 bases between. This CDR3 is CASLKRVGGGYEQYF. The CDR3 nucleotides are TGTGCCAGCCTAAAGAGAGTAGGGGGAGGCTACGAGCAGTACTTC.

At least ten counts were recorded for this clonotype. The CDR3 DNA follows: TGTGCCAGCAGCTTCCAGAGGGAAGCTGAAGCTTTCTTT. Translating it yields CASSFQREAEAFF. The chain couples TRBV7-2 to TRBJ1-1, with no clear D. Germline CDR1 SGHTA, CDR2 FQGNSA. Trimming removed 3 bases at V and 6 bases at J, with 11 bases between. The CDR3 loop spans 13 amino acids.

In this sample, this clonotype turned up many times. The J gene is TRBJ2-7, the V gene TRBV7-9; TRBD1 aligns across 7 bases. The CDR3 runs 15 residues. V trimming: 5 bases; J trimming: 0 bases; junction bases outside the gene matches: 7. The germline V gene encodes CDR1 SEHNR and CDR2 FQNEAQ (reference sequence). This chain's CDR3 is CASSHGTANSYEQYF. In DNA, the CDR3 is TGTGCCAGCAGCCACGGGACAGCCAACTCCTACGAGCAGTACTTC.

This clonotype was detected ten times or more. The chain uses TRBV9 and TRBJ2-3; D may be TRBD2 (5 bases). This CDR3 region has 15 residues. Trimming pared 3 bases from V and 1 base from J, leaving 12 bases between. Looked up from germline, CDR1 is SGDLS and CDR2 is YYNGEE. CDR3 sequence (DNA): TGTGCCAGCAGCGCGCAGGCGGGCGGCACAGATACGCAGTATTTT. This codes for CASSAQAGGTDTQYF.

This clonotype was counted many times. This rearrangement joins TRBV4-3 to TRBJ1-1; possible D gene TRBD1, 5 bases. V lost 5 bases and J lost 5, with 18 bases in between. CDR1 is LGHNA, CDR2 YSLEER, per germline. There are 15 residues in the CDR3. CDR3 protein: CASSLGGQGATEAFF. As DNA, the CDR3 is TGCGCCAGCAGCTTAGGAGGCCAGGGCGCAACTGAAGCTTTCTTT.

This clonotype came up many times. This chain joins TRBV11-2 and TRBJ2-5; 7 positions match TRBD1. Germline assignment: CDR1 SGHAT and CDR2 FQNNGV. This CDR3 is built from 16 residues. Germline trimming cut 5 bases from V and 4 bases from J; bases unmatched to any gene: 13. CDR3 coding DNA: TGTGCCAGCAGCCCAAGGACAGGTAGAACGTCAGAGACCCAGTACTTC. As protein: CASSPRTGRTSETQYF.